The entry below gives a single TCR beta chain sequence along with its context. This sample is drawn from a study of CD8 T cells in Susac syndrome. Sequencing of TCR beta drew on CD8+ and CD4+ T cells from blood. TEMRA cells were enriched by FACS, while CD8+ and CD4+ T cells were obtained through a negative isolation that was performed magnetically. This CDR3 is built from 11 residues. Between the trimmed V and J ends, which lost 3 bases and 4 bases, there was a span of 7 bases. Germline V gene data show CDR1 as SQVTM and CDR2 as ANQGSEA. The RNA, roughly 0.45 to 1 ug, was put through reverse transcription using random hexamers. Amplification of TCR beta CDR3 spanned 54 Vbeta and 13 Jbeta via immunoSEQ multiplex PCR. MiXCR, run by TCRdb on the immunoSEQ multiplex PCR reads, gives a single entry per CDR3 protein. The sample holds around 130,000 distinct CDR3 sequences, roughly 94% seen once.

This TCR came from a human donor with multiple sclerosis. The sample taken for sequencing was CD4+ T cells from PBMCs. The chain is built from TRBV29-1 and TRBJ2-7; D call uncertain. CDR3 DNA sequence: TGCAGCGTTGATCTTGAGTACGAGCAGTACTTC. Translating it yields CSVDLEYEQYF.